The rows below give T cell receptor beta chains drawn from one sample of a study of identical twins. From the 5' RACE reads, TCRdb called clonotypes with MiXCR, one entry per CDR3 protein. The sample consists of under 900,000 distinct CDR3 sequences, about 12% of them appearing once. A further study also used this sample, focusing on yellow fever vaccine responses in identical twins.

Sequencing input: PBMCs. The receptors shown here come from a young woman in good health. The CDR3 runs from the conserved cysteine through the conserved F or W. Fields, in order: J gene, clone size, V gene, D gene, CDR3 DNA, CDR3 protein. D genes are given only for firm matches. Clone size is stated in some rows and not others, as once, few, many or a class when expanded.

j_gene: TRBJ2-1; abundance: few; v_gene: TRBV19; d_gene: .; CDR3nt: TGTGCCAGTAGTATTGAGACCCCTAATGAGCAGTTCTTC; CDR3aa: CASSIETPNEQFF
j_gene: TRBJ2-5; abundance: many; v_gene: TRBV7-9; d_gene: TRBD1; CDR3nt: TGTGCCAGCAGCTTAGCAGCAGGGGGCTGGTCTCAAGAGACCCAGTACTTC; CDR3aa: CASSLAAGGWSQETQYF
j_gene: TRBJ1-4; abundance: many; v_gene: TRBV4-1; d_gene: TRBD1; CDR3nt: TGCGCCAGCAGCCTCGGGGGGACAGCAACTAATGAAAAACTGTTTTTT; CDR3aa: CASSLGGTATNEKLFF
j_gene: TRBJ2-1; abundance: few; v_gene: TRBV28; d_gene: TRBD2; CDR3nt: TGTGCCAGCAGCACCAGCCGGGACTACTCCTACAATGAGCAGTTCTTC; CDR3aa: CASSTSRDYSYNEQFF
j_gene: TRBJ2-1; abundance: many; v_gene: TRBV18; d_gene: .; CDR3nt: TGTGCCAGCTCACCACCGGGAGTGGACAATGAGCAGTTCTTC; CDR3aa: CASSPPGVDNEQFF
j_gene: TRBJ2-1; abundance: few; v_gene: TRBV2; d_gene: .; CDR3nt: TGTGCCAGCATAACCGAGGGAGACAATGAGCAGTTCTTC; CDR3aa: CASITEGDNEQFF
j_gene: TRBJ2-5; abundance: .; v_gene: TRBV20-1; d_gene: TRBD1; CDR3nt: TGCAGTGCTATGACAGGGGGTGGGCCAGAGACCCAGTACTTC; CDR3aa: CSAMTGGGPETQYF
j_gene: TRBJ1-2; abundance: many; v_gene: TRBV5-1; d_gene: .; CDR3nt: TGCGCCAGCAGCTTGGATACCCGAGGCTACACCTTC; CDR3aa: CASSLDTRGYTF
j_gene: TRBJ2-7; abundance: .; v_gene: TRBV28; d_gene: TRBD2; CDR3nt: TGTGCCAGCAGCCCTATGACTAGCGCGGGAGAGATCTACGAGCAGTACTTC; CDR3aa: CASSPMTSAGEIYEQYF
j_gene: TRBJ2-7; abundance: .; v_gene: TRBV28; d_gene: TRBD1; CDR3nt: TGTGCCAGCAGCATCCGGGACAGAATCTACGAGCAGTACTTC; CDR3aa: CASSIRDRIYEQYF
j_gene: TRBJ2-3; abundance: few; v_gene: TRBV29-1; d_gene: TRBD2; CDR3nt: TGCAGCGTCGGACTAGCGGGGGGTAGCACAGATACGCAGTATTTT; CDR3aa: CSVGLAGGSTDTQYF
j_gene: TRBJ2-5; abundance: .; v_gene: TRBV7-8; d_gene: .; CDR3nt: TGTGCCAGCAGCTTATTTCCGGAGACCCAGTACTTC; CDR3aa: CASSLFPETQYF
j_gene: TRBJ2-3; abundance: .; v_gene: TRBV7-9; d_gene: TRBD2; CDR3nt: TGTGCCAGCAGCTTGAGGACTAGTGAGGGTTTGGTCACGCAGTATTTT; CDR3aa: CASSLRTSEGLVTQYF
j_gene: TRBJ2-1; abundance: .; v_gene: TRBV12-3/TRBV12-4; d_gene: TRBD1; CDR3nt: TGTGCCAGCAGTTTAGAGTTCGGACAGGGGGGCTACAATGAGCAGTTCTTC; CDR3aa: CASSLEFGQGGYNEQFF
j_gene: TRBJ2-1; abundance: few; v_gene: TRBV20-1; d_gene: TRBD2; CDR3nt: TGCAGTGCTAGCGGGACTAGTGAGTCGGAGCAGTTCTTC; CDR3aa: CSASGTSESEQFF
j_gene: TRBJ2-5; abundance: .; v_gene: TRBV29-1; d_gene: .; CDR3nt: TGCACCTCAGCAGGAGAGAACCAAGAGACCCAGTACTTC; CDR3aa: CTSAGENQETQYF
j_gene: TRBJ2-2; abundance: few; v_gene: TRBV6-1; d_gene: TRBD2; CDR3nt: TGTGCCAGCAGTCCCGGGACTAGCGGGGGCCCCGGGTACACCGGGGAGCTGTTTTTT; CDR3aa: CASSPGTSGGPGYTGELFF
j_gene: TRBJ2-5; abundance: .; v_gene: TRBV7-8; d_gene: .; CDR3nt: TGTGCCAGCACCATTCCGGCGTCCATACACTTC; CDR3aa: CASTIPASIHF
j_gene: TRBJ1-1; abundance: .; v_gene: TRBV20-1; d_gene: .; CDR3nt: TGCAGTGCTAGAGTGGGACGATCTGGGGTGGGCACTGAAGCTTTCTTT; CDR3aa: CSARVGRSGVGTEAFF
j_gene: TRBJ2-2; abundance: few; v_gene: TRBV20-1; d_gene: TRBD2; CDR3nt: TGCAGTGCTAGAAGCGGGGCAAACACCGGGGAGCTGTTTTTT; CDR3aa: CSARSGANTGELFF
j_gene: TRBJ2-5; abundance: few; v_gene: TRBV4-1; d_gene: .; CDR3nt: TGCGCCAGCAGCCAAGAGACCGGGCGAGAGACCCAGTACTTC; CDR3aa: CASSQETGRETQYF
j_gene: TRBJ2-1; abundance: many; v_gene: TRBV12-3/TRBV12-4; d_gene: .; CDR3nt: TGTGCCAGCTCAGACCAAACGGGGCCGTCTTCCTACAATGAGCAGTTCTTC; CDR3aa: CASSDQTGPSSYNEQFF
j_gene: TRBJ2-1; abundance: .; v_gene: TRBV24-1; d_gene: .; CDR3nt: TGTGCCACCAGTGTCCTTAATGAGCAGTTCTTC; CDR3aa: CATSVLNEQFF
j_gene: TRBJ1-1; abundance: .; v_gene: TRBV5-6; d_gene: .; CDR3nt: TGTGCCAGCAGCTCTGCGGGACTGAGGGTCACTGAAGCTTTCTTT; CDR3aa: CASSSAGLRVTEAFF